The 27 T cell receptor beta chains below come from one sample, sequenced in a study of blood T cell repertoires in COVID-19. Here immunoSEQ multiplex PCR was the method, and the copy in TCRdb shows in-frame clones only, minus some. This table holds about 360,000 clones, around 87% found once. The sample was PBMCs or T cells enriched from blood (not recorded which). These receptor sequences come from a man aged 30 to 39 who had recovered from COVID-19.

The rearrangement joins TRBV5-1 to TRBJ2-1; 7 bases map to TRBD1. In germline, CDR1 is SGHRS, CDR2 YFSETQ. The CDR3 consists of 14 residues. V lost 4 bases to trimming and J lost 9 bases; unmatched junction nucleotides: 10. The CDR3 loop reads CASSTRQGRSEQFF. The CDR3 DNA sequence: TGCGCCAGCAGCACCCGACAGGGCCGTTCTGAGCAGTTCTTC.

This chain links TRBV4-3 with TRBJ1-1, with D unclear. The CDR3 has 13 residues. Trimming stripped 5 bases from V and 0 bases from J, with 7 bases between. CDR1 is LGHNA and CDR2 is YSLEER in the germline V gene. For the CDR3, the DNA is TGCGCCAGCAGCGGTCGGTTGAACACTGAAGCTTTCTTT. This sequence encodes CASSGRLNTEAFF.

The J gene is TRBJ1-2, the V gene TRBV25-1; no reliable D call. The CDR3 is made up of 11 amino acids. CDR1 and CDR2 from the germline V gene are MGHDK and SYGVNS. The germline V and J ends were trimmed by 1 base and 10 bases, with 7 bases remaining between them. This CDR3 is CASSESLYYTF. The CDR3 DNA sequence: TGTGCCAGCAGTGAATCCCTGTACTACACCTTC.

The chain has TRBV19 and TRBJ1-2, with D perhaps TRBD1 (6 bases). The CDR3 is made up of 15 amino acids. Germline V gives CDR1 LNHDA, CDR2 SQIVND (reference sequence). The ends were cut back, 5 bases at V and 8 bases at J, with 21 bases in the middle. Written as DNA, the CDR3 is TGTGCCAGTAGTCTACCGACAGGTGTTTTAGGGGGCTACACCTTC. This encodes CASSLPTGVLGGYTF.

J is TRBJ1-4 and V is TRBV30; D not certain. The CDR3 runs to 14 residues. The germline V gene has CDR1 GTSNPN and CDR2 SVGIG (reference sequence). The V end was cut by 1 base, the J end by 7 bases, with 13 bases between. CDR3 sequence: CAWSESNGIEKLFF. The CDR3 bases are TGTGCCTGGAGTGAATCCAACGGGATTGAAAAACTGTTTTTT. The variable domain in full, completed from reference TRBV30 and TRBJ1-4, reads SQTIHQWPATLVQPVGSPLSLECTVEGTSNPNLYWYRQAAGRGLQLLFYSVGIGQISSEVPQNLSASRPQDRQFILSSKKLLLSDSGFYLCAWSESNGIEKLFFGSGTQLSVL.

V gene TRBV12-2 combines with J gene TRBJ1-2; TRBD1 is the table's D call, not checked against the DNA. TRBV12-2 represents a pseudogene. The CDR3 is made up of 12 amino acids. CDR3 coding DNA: TGTGCAAGTCGCCTCGACAGGGTTGGCTACACCTTC. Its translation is CASRLDRVGYTF.

CDR3 region: CASSSRTSGGYEQFF. DNA for the CDR3: TGTGCCAGCAGTTCCCGAACTAGCGGGGGGTATGAGCAGTTCTTC. The V and J genes are TRBV6-5 and TRBJ2-1; 12 bases agree with TRBD2. Germline assignment: CDR1 MNHEY and CDR2 SVGAGI. This CDR3 contains 15 residues. V shed 4 bases, J shed 8 bases, and the junction held 6 bases outside the gene matches.

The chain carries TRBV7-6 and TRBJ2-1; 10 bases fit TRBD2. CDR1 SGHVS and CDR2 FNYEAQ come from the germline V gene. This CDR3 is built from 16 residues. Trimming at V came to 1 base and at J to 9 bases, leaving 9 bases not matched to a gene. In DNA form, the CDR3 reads TGTGCCAGCAGCTTAGAAGCGGGGGGGCCTAGCACTGAGCAGTTCTTC. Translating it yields CASSLEAGGPSTEQFF.

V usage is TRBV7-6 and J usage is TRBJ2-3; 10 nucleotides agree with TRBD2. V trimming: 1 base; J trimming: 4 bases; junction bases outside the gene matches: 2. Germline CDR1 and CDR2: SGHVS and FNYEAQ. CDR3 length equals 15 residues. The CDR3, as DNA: TGTGCCAGCAGCTTAGTAGCGGGGGGCGCAGATACGCAGTATTTT. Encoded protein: CASSLVAGGADTQYF.

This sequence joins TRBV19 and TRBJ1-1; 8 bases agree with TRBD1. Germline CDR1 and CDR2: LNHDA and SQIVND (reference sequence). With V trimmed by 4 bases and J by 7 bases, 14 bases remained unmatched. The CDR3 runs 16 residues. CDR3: CASSKLGGTGPIEAFF. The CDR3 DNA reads TGTGCCAGTAGTAAACTAGGGGGGACAGGACCCATTGAAGCTTTCTTT.

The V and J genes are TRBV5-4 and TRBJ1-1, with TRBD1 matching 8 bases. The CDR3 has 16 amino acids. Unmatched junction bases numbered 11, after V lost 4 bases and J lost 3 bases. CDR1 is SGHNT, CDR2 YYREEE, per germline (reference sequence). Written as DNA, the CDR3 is TGTGCCAGCAGCCCGGGCGCAGGGGGCTACGACACTGAAGCTTTCTTT. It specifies CASSPGAGGYDTEAFF.

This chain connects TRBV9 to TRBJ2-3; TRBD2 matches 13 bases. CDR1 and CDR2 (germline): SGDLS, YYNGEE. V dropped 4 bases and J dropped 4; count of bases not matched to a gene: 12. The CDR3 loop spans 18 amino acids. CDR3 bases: TGTGCCAGCAGCCCCGTCCCACTAGCGGGGGGGTTGTCAGATACGCAGTATTTT. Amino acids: CASSPVPLAGGLSDTQYF. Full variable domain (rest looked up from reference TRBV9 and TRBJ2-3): DSGVTQTPKHLITATGQRVTLRCSPRSGDLSVYWYQQSLDQGLQFLIQYYNGEERAKGNILERFSAQQFPDLHSELNLSSLELGDSALYFCASSPVPLAGGLSDTQYFGPGTRLTVL.

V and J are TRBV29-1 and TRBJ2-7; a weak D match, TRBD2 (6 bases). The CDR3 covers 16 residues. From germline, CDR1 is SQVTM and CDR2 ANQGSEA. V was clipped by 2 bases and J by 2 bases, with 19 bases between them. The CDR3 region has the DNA TGCAGCGTTGAAAGTCCCGGGGCCCGGGGGACCTACGAGCAGTACTTC. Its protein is CSVESPGARGTYEQYF.

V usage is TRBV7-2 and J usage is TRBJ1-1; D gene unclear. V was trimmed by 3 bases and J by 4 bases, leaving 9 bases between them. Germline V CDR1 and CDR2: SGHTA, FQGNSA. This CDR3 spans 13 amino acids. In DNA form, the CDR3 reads TGTGCCAGCAGCTTCAGCCGGGGCACTGAAGCTTTCTTT. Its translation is CASSFSRGTEAFF.

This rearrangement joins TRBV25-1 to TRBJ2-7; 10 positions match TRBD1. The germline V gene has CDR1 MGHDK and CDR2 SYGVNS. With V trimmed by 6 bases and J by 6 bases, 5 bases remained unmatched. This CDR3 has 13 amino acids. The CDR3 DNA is TGTGCCAGCAGCACCGGGACAGGGGTCGAGCAGTACTTC. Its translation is CASSTGTGVEQYF.

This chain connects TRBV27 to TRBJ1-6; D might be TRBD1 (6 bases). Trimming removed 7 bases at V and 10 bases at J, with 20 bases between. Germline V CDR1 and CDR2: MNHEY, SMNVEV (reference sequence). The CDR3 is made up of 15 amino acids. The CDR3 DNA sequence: TGTGCCAGCACCTCGTCTCGGCAGGGGAACTCACCCCTCCACTTT. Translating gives CASTSSRQGNSPLHF.

This CDR3 reads CASSRTGDRYTF. The CDR3, as DNA: TGTGCCAGCAGTCGCACGGGGGATCGGTACACCTTC. The chain recombines TRBV27 with TRBJ1-2; D might be TRBD1 (5 bases). Per the germline V gene, CDR1 is MNHEY and CDR2 is SMNVEV (reference sequence). The germline V and J ends were trimmed by 5 bases and 11 bases, with 15 bases remaining between them. The CDR3 loop spans 12 amino acids.

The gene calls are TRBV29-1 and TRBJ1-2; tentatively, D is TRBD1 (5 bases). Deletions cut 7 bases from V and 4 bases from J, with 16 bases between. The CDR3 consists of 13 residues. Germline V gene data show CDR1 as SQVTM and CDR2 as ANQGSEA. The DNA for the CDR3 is TGCAGCGCCCAGGGAACAGCCGGCTATGGCTACACCTTC. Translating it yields CSAQGTAGYGYTF.

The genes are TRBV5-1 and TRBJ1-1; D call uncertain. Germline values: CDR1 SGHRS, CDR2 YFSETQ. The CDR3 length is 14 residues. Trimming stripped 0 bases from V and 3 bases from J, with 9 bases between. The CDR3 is CASSLGRGDTEAFF. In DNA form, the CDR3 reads TGCGCCAGCAGCTTGGGTCGGGGAGACACTGAAGCTTTCTTT.

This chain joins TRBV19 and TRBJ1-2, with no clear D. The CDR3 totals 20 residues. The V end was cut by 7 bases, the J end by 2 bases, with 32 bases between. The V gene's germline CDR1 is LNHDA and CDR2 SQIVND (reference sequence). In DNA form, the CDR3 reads TGTGCCAGTACCCGAGAATCCCCCTCCCCTTACTATACCCCGAACTATGGCTACACCTTC. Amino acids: CASTRESPSPYYTPNYGYTF.

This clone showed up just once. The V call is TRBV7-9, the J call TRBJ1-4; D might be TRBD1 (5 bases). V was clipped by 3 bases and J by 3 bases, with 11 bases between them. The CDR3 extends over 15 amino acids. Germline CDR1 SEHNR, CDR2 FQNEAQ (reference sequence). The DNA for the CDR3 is TGTGCCAGCAGCTTGGGGGGTTCGCCTAATGAAAAACTGTTTTTT. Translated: CASSLGGSPNEKLFF.

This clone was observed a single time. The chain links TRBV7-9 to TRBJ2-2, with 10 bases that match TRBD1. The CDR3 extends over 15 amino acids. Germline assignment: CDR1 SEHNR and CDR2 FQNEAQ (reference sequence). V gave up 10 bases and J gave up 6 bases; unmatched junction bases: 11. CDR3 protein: CATLWGTGASGELFF. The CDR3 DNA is TGTGCCACACTGTGGGGGACAGGGGCGTCCGGGGAGCTGTTTTTT.

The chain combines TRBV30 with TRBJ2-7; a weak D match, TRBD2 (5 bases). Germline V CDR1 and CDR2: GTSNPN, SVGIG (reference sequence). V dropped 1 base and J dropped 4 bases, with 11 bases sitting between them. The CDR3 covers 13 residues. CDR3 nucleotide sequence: TGTGCCTGGAGTGCCGGGGTGAGATACGAGCAGTACTTC. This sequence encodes CAWSAGVRYEQYF.

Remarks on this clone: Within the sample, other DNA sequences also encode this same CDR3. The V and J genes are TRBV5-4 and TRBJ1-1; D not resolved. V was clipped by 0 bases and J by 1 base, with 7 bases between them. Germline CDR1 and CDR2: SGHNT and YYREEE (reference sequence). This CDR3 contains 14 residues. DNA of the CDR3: TGTGCCAGCAGCTTGGCCGGAGGGAACACTGAAGCTTTCTTT. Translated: CASSLAGGNTEAFF.

In DNA form, the CDR3 reads TGTGCCAGCAGCTTACGGACAGAAGACAATGAGCAGTTCTTC. Amino acids: CASSLRTEDNEQFF. The chain recombines TRBV9 with TRBJ2-1, with D tentatively TRBD1 (6 bases). There are 14 residues in the CDR3. The V gene's germline CDR1 is SGDLS and CDR2 YYNGEE. V was clipped by 4 bases and J by 5 bases, with 13 bases between them.

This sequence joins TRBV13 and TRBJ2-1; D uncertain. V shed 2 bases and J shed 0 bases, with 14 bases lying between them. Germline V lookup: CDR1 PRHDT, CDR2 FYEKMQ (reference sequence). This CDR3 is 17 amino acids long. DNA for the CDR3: TGTGCCAGCAGCTTATTGAGGCGGATGAGCTCCTACAATGAGCAGTTCTTC. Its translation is CASSLLRRMSSYNEQFF.

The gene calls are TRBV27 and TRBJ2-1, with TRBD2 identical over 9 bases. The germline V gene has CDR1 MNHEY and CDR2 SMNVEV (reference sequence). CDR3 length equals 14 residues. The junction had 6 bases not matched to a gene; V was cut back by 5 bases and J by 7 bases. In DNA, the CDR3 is TGTGCCAGCAGTGTGACTAGCGGAGGAAATGAGCAGTTCTTC. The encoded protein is CASSVTSGGNEQFF.